What follows is one T cell receptor beta chain and its context. Its antigen target is currently unknown. No base-level quality is on record; no much larger clone is a single base apart. These data belong to a study of shared clonotypes between healthy human individuals (dated by TCRdb to about 2020). Context from the whole study: A couple of women and a few men aged 18 to 49 years were included in the cohort. Per donor, three plates each were used for CD4 naive and CD4 memory, two for CD8 naive, and one for CD8 memory. The study deeply sequenced blood TCR repertoires of about 5 healthy adults to estimate repertoire size and the extent of clonotype sharing between individuals. To increase sequencing depth and limit assay-specific biases, different laboratories used diverse techniques to prepare libraries and sequence TCR repertoires. Per donor, leukapheresis produced somewhere between about 0.9 and 10 billion PBMCs. Broader findings and caveats from the paper: The small number of donors limited the genetic and exposure-history diversity represented. Rarefaction of sorted-subset datasets indicated incomplete sequencing despite the large sequencing depth. Naive subsets generally had larger estimated clonotype richness than memory subsets. About 5% of naive CD4, around 3.6% of naive CD8, around 2.3% of memory CD4, and around 0.42% of memory CD8 clonotypes were shared across several donors. Pairwise subsampling led to the expectation that sequencing depth would affect the degree of clonotype sharing among donors. Compared with non-shared clonotypes, clonotypes shared by all four sorted-subset donors had higher generation probabilities. Sampling was restricted to blood, and TCR repertoires in tissue are likely to differ from TCR repertoires in blood.

The donors were healthy, HIV-negative adults with no recently reported acute infections or vaccinations. Every donor was a Caucasian adult residing in Nashville, Tennessee, USA. CD4+ T cells were enriched through magnetic negative selection, after which naive cells were positively selected on CD45RA and the remaining negative fraction served as the memory subset. After blood collection by leukapheresis, PBMCs were isolated using Ficoll-Histopaque density gradient centrifugation and then cryopreserved in the vapor phase of liquid nitrogen. Analytical flow cytometry was used to check the purity and quantity of each magnetically sorted T cell population. From each sorted fraction, genomic DNA was isolated and quantified by UV absorbance on a Nanodrop 2000c. Using the deep immunoSEQ assay, multiplex PCR amplified TCR CDR3 regions from genomic DNA. Extracted genomic DNA from each cell subset was distributed evenly across all wells of several immunoSEQ 96-well plates, and each plate was treated as a replicate. For sorted subsets, roughly 200 ng of genomic DNA, equivalent to around 30,000 T cell genomes, went into each replicate PCR. Purified libraries were measured with a Qubit 3.0 fluorometer, size-checked on a Bioanalyzer 2100, and measured again with the KAPA Library Quantification kit. Each immunoSEQ 96-well plate was sequenced on its own single-read 150-cycle Illumina NextSeq 550 flow cell. Per the source publication's procedure: Because only junctional sequences without quality scores were contained in the immunoSEQ output, filtering matching that applied to full-length reads could not be performed. Sequences were annotated with PyIR, a Python wrapper for IgBLAST v1.9, and V/J genes and CDR3 were assigned using IMGT germline references. Reads were filtered out if the reads had weak V/J assignments (E-value above 1e-6), no CDR3, stop codons, out-of-frame junctions, or ambiguous translated residues. V3J clonotypes were defined by identical inferred V gene, J gene, and CDR3 amino acid sequence. Percentage overlap between repertoires was computed as shared unique clonotypes divided by the size of the smaller repertoire. Repertoire richness was assessed with RTK rarefaction, the Chao1 estimator, and Recon v2.1 estimates of unobserved clonotypes. OLGA was used to compute generation probabilities for all TCRbeta clonotypes that the gDNA method yielded from a handful of donors. TCRdb took over this immuneACCESS table, retaining in-frame rearrangements with V and J assigned. Such tables are incomplete; in checked studies, under half of the missing clones stem from an unresolved V gene, and the remainder is unexplained. V, J and clone size derive from that table, while D and trimming were established from the DNA sequence. This sample is represented by around 1.1 million clones; around 82% of them were singletons. 0.61% of the sample is held by the ten biggest clonotypes.

This sequence originates from a man younger than 35 in good health. Some clones in this sample may be carry-over from other donors' samples. Sequenced sample: memory CD4+ T cells from PBMCs. The cell subset or site label, as the study defines it: CD45RA-negative fraction.

CDR3 reads: CAWTPQGAPGAFF. The base sequence is TGTGCCTGGACCCCGCAGGGGGCGCCGGGAGCTTTCTTT. The chain employs TRBV30 and TRBJ1-1; the junction holds 8 bases that match TRBD1. The CDR3 runs 13 amino acids, cysteine and phenylalanine included. The read is trimmed to its CDR3 DNA, 39 bases read in frame from base 1. V and J are trimmed by 4 bases and 10 bases, and the gene matches miss 11 bases of the junction. Reading the germline V gene (reference sequence) gives CDR1 GTSNPN and CDR2 SVGIG.